This TCR beta chain came from a study of blood T cell repertoires in COVID-19 (dated by TCRdb to 2019 to 2021). Background for the entire study: Collaborator samples came from the United States, Italy and Spain and covered acute and convalescent phases of COVID-19. Samples came from the ongoing ImmuneRACE study (first 160 participants) plus 1,254 subjects from 6 global collaborators. Where available, HLA class I and class II types were obtained from metadata supplied by the sample provider rather than from assay-based typing. Deeply sampled blood TCRbeta repertoires from subjects exposed to, actively infected with, or recovered from COVID-19 were included in the dataset. The repertoires were released in a freely available public database meant as a resource for research on the immune response to SARS-CoV-2. The prospective study material was composed of cDNA or gDNA derived from T cells, B-cell-depleted T cells, or PBMCs. A de-identified subject ID, COVID-19 status, age in years and sex were almost always included in the sample metadata.

TCRbeta CDR3 regions were amplified from genomic DNA by means of the immunoSEQ Assay, a bias-controlled multiplex PCR. The authors' pipeline ran thus. Within the assay, amplification of reference gene primers was used to estimate how many nucleated cells each sample contained. To quantify the absolute abundance of each unique TCRbeta CDR3 rearrangement, sequence reads were collapsed and filtered. Productive Simpson clonality was computed per sample as the square root of Simpson's diversity index over productive rearrangements. The table was pulled from immuneACCESS by TCRdb, which kept in-frame rearrangements only. Such tables lose some clones; where checked, under half of the loss comes from unresolved V genes, and the rest has no known cause. The V and J calls and the clone size are those of that table, but D and trimming were determined from the DNA. A total of tens of thousands of clones appear in this sample, roughly 88% of them only once. The ten largest clones take up about 6.7% of the sample.

The CDR1 and CDR2 encoded by the germline V gene are SNHLY and FYNNEI. Trimming at the junction amounts to 5 bases on V and 0 bases on J, and the germline ends lie 14 bases apart. The CDR3 runs 17 amino acids, cysteine and phenylalanine included. The kept DNA is CDR3 alone, 51 bases in frame from the first base. To note about this clone: This clone's antigen is unknown. Base quality data are lacking; no much larger clone is found one base away.

In Seattle, one collaborating source enrolled patients while the infection was active and tracked those patients longitudinally over the course of disease. The collaborating institutions used their own protocols to collect whole blood in K2EDTA tubes. Collaborator samples were shipped for TCRbeta analysis as frozen whole blood, isolated PBMCs, or DNA extracted from either sample type. What the authors observed across the whole study: How much clinical and demographic metadata was included differed by source and by participant, and the metadata was provided uncurated.

The sequenced sample consisted of peripheral blood. The V and J genes are TRBV2 and TRBJ1-6; the D gene is perhaps TRBD1, from 5 matching bases. This TCR was sampled from a man aged 18 to 30 with COVID-19, enrolled during active disease. The DNA sequence is as follows: TGTGCCAGCAGTAGGCGGGGCCGGAGCTCCTATAATTCACCCCTCCACTTT. The translation is CASSRRGRSSYNSPLHF. Reference TRBV2 and TRBJ1-6 genes cover what lies past the CDR3, so the full variable domain is EPEVTQTPSHQVTQMGQEVILRCVPISNHLYFYWYRQILGQKVEFLVSFYNNEISEKSEIFDDQFSVERPDGSNFTLKIRSTKLEDSAMYFCASSRRGRSSYNSPLHFGNGTRLTVT.